The present T cell receptor beta chain was sequenced within a study of blood T cell repertoires in COVID-19. Using immunoSEQ multiplex PCR, the repertoire was profiled, and TCRdb retains in-frame clones only, with some absent. The sample has around 71,000 clones, approximately 89% seen once. V was shortened by 1 base and J by 6 bases, with 7 bases between the two germline ends. This CDR3 is built from 12 residues. Germline lookup yields CDR1 SGHTA and CDR2 FQGNSA. This TCR was sampled from a man older than 75 with acute or convalescent COVID-19. The rearrangement uses TRBV7-2 and TRBJ2-7; D call uncertain. Sequencing used peripheral blood. For the CDR3, the DNA is TGTGCCAGCAGCTTAGTTACGCGCGAGCAGTACTTC. This gives the protein CASSLVTREQYF.